Shown below are 8 T cell receptor beta chains from a single sample sequenced in a study of shared clonotypes between healthy human individuals. The naive CD8 population came from CD45RO-negative cells selected for CCR7, without terminally differentiated effector memory CD45RA+ cells. This table comes from immunoSEQ multiplex PCR, and its TCRdb copy is limited to in-frame clones, with some not included. Seen here are almost 700,000 clones, just over 90% observed once, and the top ten hold approximately 24%. The sequenced material came from naive CD8+ T cells sorted from blood. The receptors originated from a man in his thirties or forties in good health.

The chain recombines TRBV2 with TRBJ1-4, with D maybe TRBD1 (5 bases). The CDR3 runs 17 residues. Trimming stripped 2 bases from V and 4 bases from J, with 17 bases between. CDR1 is SNHLY, CDR2 FYNNEI, per germline. The CDR3 loop is CASSESSFRALNEKLFF. CDR3 nucleotides: TGTGCCAGCAGTGAAAGTAGTTTCAGGGCTCTTAATGAAAAACTGTTTTTT.

This chain uses TRBV28 with TRBJ1-1, with no clear D. The CDR3 runs to 15 residues. V lost 1 base to trimming and J lost 2 bases, with 11 bases between them. Germline V lookup: CDR1 MDHEN, CDR2 SYDVKM. The CDR3 region is CASSLSGLVNTEAFF. The DNA of the CDR3 is TGTGCCAGCAGTTTATCTGGTCTTGTTAACACTGAAGCTTTCTTT. The complete variable domain, with remaining parts taken from reference TRBV28 and TRBJ1-1, reads DVKVTQSSRYLVKRTGEKVFLECVQDMDHENMFWYRQDPGLGLRLIYFSYDVKMKEKGDIPEGYSVSREKKERFSLILESASTNQTSMYLCASSLSGLVNTEAFFGQGTRLTVV.

The chain carries TRBV4-1 and TRBJ2-3; 9 positions match TRBD2. V was clipped by 4 bases and J by 1 base; unmatched bases: 6. The CDR3 is 16 residues long. The V gene's germline CDR1 is MGHRA and CDR2 YSYEKL. In nucleotides, the CDR3 is TGCGCCAGCAGCCTAGAGCGGACTAGCGGCACAGATACGCAGTATTTT. It encodes CASSLERTSGTDTQYF.

V is TRBV9 and J is TRBJ2-5; D could derive from TRBD1 or TRBD2 (7 bases each). The V and J ends lost 2 bases and 1 base respectively, with 15 bases between them. This CDR3 spans 16 amino acids. Germline V CDR1 and CDR2: SGDLS, YYNGEE. The CDR3 region is CASSVPPGGGQETQYF. The CDR3 region has the DNA TGTGCCAGCAGCGTCCCTCCAGGGGGGGGCCAAGAGACCCAGTACTTC.

The CDR3 is CASSADSFQETQYF. As DNA, the CDR3 is TGTGCCAGCAGTGCGGACAGTTTCCAAGAGACCCAGTACTTC. J is TRBJ2-5 and V is TRBV27, with D tentatively TRBD1 (6 bases). Trimming stripped 5 bases from V and 1 base from J, with 11 bases between. This CDR3 contains 14 residues. Germline CDR1 and CDR2: MNHEY and SMNVEV (reference sequence).

This chain joins TRBV7-9 and TRBJ2-7; D gene uncertain. The V end lost 5 bases, the J end lost 6 bases, and 11 bases lay between the germline ends. Germline values: CDR1 SEHNR, CDR2 FQNEAQ (reference sequence). The CDR3 runs 12 residues. The CDR3 spells CASSPSHPEQYF. The CDR3 DNA sequence: TGTGCCAGCAGCCCGTCCCACCCCGAGCAGTACTTC.

This clone was counted ten times or more. The chain has TRBV27 and TRBJ2-1; 14 positions agree with TRBD2. The V gene end was trimmed by 5 bases and the J gene end by 7 bases; junction bases not matched to a gene: 10. This CDR3 has 17 residues. Germline CDR1 MNHEY, CDR2 SMNVEV (reference sequence). The CDR3 coding sequence is TGTGCCAGCAGTACACCTACCGGGACTAGCGGGAGTAATGAGCAGTTCTTC. This sequence encodes CASSTPTGTSGSNEQFF.

The chain is built from TRBV9 and TRBJ1-1; D ambiguous. The CDR3 sequence is 15 residues long. The germline V gene encodes CDR1 SGDLS and CDR2 YYNGEE. V gave up 4 bases and J gave up 0 bases, with 13 bases separating them. The CDR3 spells CASSTGEEMNTEAFF. The CDR3 nucleotides are TGTGCCAGCAGCACCGGGGAGGAAATGAACACTGAAGCTTTCTTT.